The 28 T cell receptor beta chains below all came from one sample that was sequenced in a study of T-cell memory formation after mild COVID-19 (dated by TCRdb to the early 2020s). Libraries were prepared through 5' RACE. The sequencing machine was an Illumina NovaSeq 6000. The public reads were quality trimmed at Q25 with fastp and then assembled into clones with MiXCR by TCRdb, keeping productive beta chains. Here each entry gathers all rows of one CDR3 protein and keeps the most common genes and DNA. The sample contains roughly 510,000 distinct CDR3 sequences, 15% to 20% of them found a single time. The ten largest account for just over 8% of the sample. The sample comprised PBMCs or a T cell subset sorted from them (not recorded which). The receptors come from an adult woman who had mild COVID-19 (a few samples of this study predate the infection). The sample titles of this study are shuffled in the database, so cell type and time point are left out; the donor was told from shared clones.

This clonotype was observed a few times. This rearrangement joins TRBV7-6 to TRBJ2-7; the D gene is possibly TRBD2 (5 bases). Trimming took off 4 bases at V and 10 bases at J, with 14 bases between the two ends. This CDR3 is 12 amino acids long. Per the germline V gene, CDR1 is SGHVS and CDR2 is FNYEAQ. Here the CDR3 DNA reads TGTGCCAGCAGCTCATTGAGGACTGTTCAGTACTTC. Protein: CASSSLRTVQYF. Based on the CDR3 plus reference TRBV7-6 and TRBJ2-7, the full variable domain is GAGVSQSPRYKVTKRGQDVALRCDPISGHVSLYWYRQALGQGPEFLTYFNYEAQQDKSGLPNDRFSAERPEGSISTLTIQRTEQRDSAMYRCASSSLRTVQYFGPGTRLTVT.

This clonotype came up a few times. J is TRBJ2-7 and V is TRBV11-2, with TRBD2 matching over 16 bases. CDR3 length: 18 amino acids. The ends lost 1 base at V and 2 bases at J; junction bases unmatched: 5. The V gene's germline CDR1 is SGHAT and CDR2 FQNNGV. CDR3 protein: CASSLGGLAGGLTYEQYF. CDR3 coding DNA: TGTGCCAGCAGCTTAGGGGGACTAGCGGGAGGGCTAACCTACGAGCAGTACTTC.

There are a few counts of this clonotype. The gene calls are TRBV19 and TRBJ2-7; D is unresolved. With 5 bases removed from V and 2 bases from J, the gap between germline ends came to 10 bases. In germline, CDR1 is LNHDA, CDR2 SQIVND (reference sequence). The CDR3 contains 13 residues. The CDR3 DNA sequence: TGTGCCAGTAGTGATGGGCAAACCTACGAGCAGTACTTC. Its translation is CASSDGQTYEQYF. Full variable domain (missing parts from reference TRBV19 and TRBJ2-7): DGGITQSPKYLFRKEGQNVTLSCEQNLNHDAMYWYRQDPGQGLRLIYYSQIVNDFQKGDIAEGYSVSREKKESFPLTVTSAQKNPTAFYLCASSDGQTYEQYFGPGTRLTVT.

A few counts support this clonotype. The CDR3 region has the DNA TGTGCCAGCTCACCGAAGTCGACAGGGGAGGCCTCTGGGGCCAACGTCCTGACTTTC. It codes for CASSPKSTGEASGANVLTF. The chain joins TRBV18 to TRBJ2-6, with 8 bases aligning to TRBD1. Germline CDR1 is KGHSH and CDR2 is LQKENI. The junction had 10 bases not matched to a gene; V was cut back by 3 bases and J by 0 bases. The CDR3 contains 19 residues.

The rearrangement joins TRBV5-5 to TRBJ1-2; the D gene is possibly TRBD1 (5 bases). Germline V lookup: CDR1 SGHKS, CDR2 YYEKEE (reference sequence). Trimming removed 5 bases at V and 5 bases at J, with 19 bases between. CDR3 length equals 15 residues. The CDR3 is CASRGPEGQRYGYTF. In nucleotides, the CDR3 is TGTGCCAGCAGAGGGCCTGAGGGGCAAAGATATGGCTACACCTTC.

This clonotype was counted between two and nine times. The V and J genes are TRBV12-3 or TRBV12-4 and TRBJ2-1; 8 nucleotides match TRBD1. V lost 6 bases, J lost 1 base, and 14 bases stayed unmatched. The CDR3 extends over 18 amino acids. The CDR3 sequence: CASSPNRGELGSYNEQFF. CDR3 nucleotides: TGTGCCAGCAGCCCTAACAGGGGGGAGCTTGGATCCTACAATGAGCAGTTCTTC.

The V call is TRBV29-1, the J call TRBJ2-1; TRBD1 is a possible D gene (5 bases). Germline values: CDR1 SQVTM, CDR2 ANQGSEA. The CDR3 consists of 11 residues. Deletions cut 4 bases from V and 7 bases from J, with 8 bases between. Written as DNA, the CDR3 is TGCAGCGTTGGGGCAGGGAATGAGCAGTTCTTC. It translates to CSVGAGNEQFF.

The chain uses TRBV7-2 and TRBJ1-1; D not certain. CDR3 length: 13 residues. V was clipped by 5 bases and J by 7 bases, with 14 bases between them. In germline, CDR1 is SGHTA, CDR2 FQGNSA. The CDR3 nucleotides are TGTGCCAGCAGCCCGAATGGATGGAGTGAAGCTTTCTTT. Residues: CASSPNGWSEAFF.

This chain joins TRBV15 and TRBJ2-7, with no clear D. Germline lookup yields CDR1 LNHNV and CDR2 YYDKDF (reference sequence). The V and J ends lost 1 base and 7 bases respectively, with 11 bases between them. The CDR3 is made up of 13 amino acids. CDR3 protein: CATSRVASREQYF. Here the CDR3 DNA reads TGTGCCACCAGCAGAGTGGCCAGTAGAGAGCAGTACTTC. Supplemented by reference TRBV15 and TRBJ2-7, the full variable domain reads DAMVIQNPRYQVTQFGKPVTLSCSQTLNHNVMYWYQQKSSQAPKLLFHYYDKDFNNEADTPDNFQSRRPNTSFCFLDIRSPGLGDTAMYLCATSRVASREQYFGPGTRLTVT.

This clonotype was observed a handful of times. A much bigger clone sits one base away, suggesting this may be a read error. The J gene is TRBJ2-3, the V gene TRBV2; TRBD2 matches at 10 bases. The trim removed 8 bases at V and 3 bases at J, leaving 11 bases unmatched. Per the germline V gene, CDR1 is SNHLY and CDR2 is FYNNEI. The CDR3 loop spans 16 amino acids. CDR3 protein: CASGPGLAGVTDTQYF. CDR3 nucleotide sequence: TGTGCCAGCGGTCCGGGGCTAGCGGGAGTTACAGATACGCAGTATTTT.

The CDR3 DNA is TGCGCCAGCAGTCGAGGGGGAGTCTCTGAAGCTTTCTTT. Protein product: CASSRGGVSEAFF. This rearrangement joins TRBV5-1 to TRBJ1-1; TRBD1 is a possible D gene (6 bases). The CDR3 totals 13 residues. The ends were cut back, 5 bases at V and 6 bases at J, with 14 bases in the middle. Germline V gene data show CDR1 as SGHRS and CDR2 as YFSETQ.

The V call is TRBV19, the J call TRBJ1-1; D call uncertain. Germline V gene data show CDR1 as LNHDA and CDR2 as SQIVND (reference sequence). This CDR3 is 15 amino acids long. V was trimmed by 1 base and J by 3 bases, leaving 12 bases between them. CDR3 residues: CASSIVLSSYTEAFF. CDR3 in DNA: TGTGCCAGTAGTATAGTCCTAAGTTCCTACACTGAAGCTTTCTTT.

V and J are TRBV4-1 and TRBJ1-2; D remains ambiguous. The V end lost 1 base, the J end lost 5 bases, and 11 bases lay between the germline ends. Per germline, CDR1 MGHRA and CDR2 YSYEKL. The CDR3 totals 14 residues. As DNA, the CDR3 is TGCGCCAGCAGCCAAGTAGGGCAGCAGTATGGCTACACCTTC. Translating gives CASSQVGQQYGYTF.

The chain employs TRBV5-1 and TRBJ1-5; 9 bases are a match to TRBD1. The germline CDR1 and CDR2 sequences are SGHRS and YFSETQ. The CDR3 spans 14 residues. Trimming removed 5 bases from V and 7 bases from J; junction bases left unmatched: 7. In DNA, the CDR3 is TGCGCCAGCAGAAACAGGGGGCTCTCCCAGCCCCAGCATTTT. Translating gives CASRNRGLSQPQHF.

This sequence joins TRBV7-2 and TRBJ2-3; D may be TRBD1 or TRBD2 (6 bases each). The CDR3 sequence is 15 residues long. Trimming removed 5 bases at V and 2 bases at J, with 14 bases between. Germline lookup yields CDR1 SGHTA and CDR2 FQGNSA. The CDR3 region has the DNA TGTGCCAGCAGCCCTAGGGGGGACGTCACAGATACGCAGTATTTT. As protein: CASSPRGDVTDTQYF.

The CDR3 sequence: CASSQVGYRELFF. DNA of the CDR3: TGTGCCAGCAGCCAAGTGGGTTACCGGGAGCTGTTTTTT. This rearrangement joins TRBV3-1 to TRBJ2-2; D remains ambiguous. The CDR3 contains 13 residues. The V gene's germline CDR1 is LGHDT and CDR2 YNNKEL (reference sequence). Trimming removed 1 base at V and 9 bases at J, with 9 bases between.

The chain joins TRBV19 to TRBJ1-5; TRBD1 is a possible D gene (6 bases). The CDR3 loop spans 14 amino acids. V was trimmed by 4 bases and J by 4 bases, leaving 11 bases between them. Germline values: CDR1 LNHDA, CDR2 SQIVND (reference sequence). The CDR3 here is CASSTFTGNQPQHF. Here the CDR3 DNA reads TGTGCCAGTAGTACATTTACAGGGAATCAGCCCCAGCATTTT.

The chain carries TRBV6-2 or TRBV6-3 and TRBJ1-2; TRBD1 matches at 10 bases. V lost 4 bases to trimming and J lost 5 bases; unmatched junction nucleotides: 13. Germline CDR1 and CDR2: MNHEY and SVGEGT. The CDR3 totals 17 residues. CDR3 sequence: CASSWIIGQGEGYGYTF. CDR3 in DNA: TGTGCCAGCAGTTGGATAATCGGACAGGGGGAAGGGTATGGCTACACCTTC.

V and J are TRBV29-1 and TRBJ1-3; D might be TRBD1 (5 bases). Germline V CDR1 and CDR2: SQVTM, ANQGSEA. The CDR3 covers 14 residues. V lost 4 bases to trimming and J lost 0 bases, with 10 bases between them. The CDR3 region is CSVVGGDSGNTIYF. The CDR3 DNA reads TGCAGCGTTGTGGGGGGAGACTCTGGAAACACCATATATTTT. Variable domain in full (rest from reference TRBV29-1 and TRBJ1-3): SAVISQKPSRDICQRGTSLTIQCQVDSQVTMMFWYRQQPGQSLTLIATANQGSEATYESGFVIDKFPISRPNLTFSTLTVSNMSPEDSSIYLCSVVGGDSGNTIYFGEGSWLTVV.

The sample holds many counts of this clonotype. The genes are TRBV12-3 or TRBV12-4 and TRBJ2-5; TRBD1 might be the D (5 bases). This CDR3 comprises 14 residues. The V end was cut by 3 bases, the J end by 3 bases, with 11 bases between. The CDR3 region has the DNA TGTGCCAGCAGTTTGAGTCCGACAGAAGAGACCCAGTACTTC. Protein sequence: CASSLSPTEETQYF.

This clonotype was recorded only once. At one boundary the junction diverges from the germline segment, which might be a read error. The chain recombines TRBV7-9 with TRBJ1-1; D may be TRBD1 (5 bases). CDR1 SEHNR and CDR2 FQNEAQ come from the germline V gene (reference sequence). The CDR3 is made up of 16 amino acids. CDR3: CDSSPLDSSLNTEAFF. The DNA for the CDR3 is TGTGACAGCAGCCCGCTAGACAGTTCCTTGAACACTGAAGCTTTCTTT.

This clonotype occurred a few times. This rearrangement joins TRBV2 to TRBJ2-1, with 13 bases matching TRBD2. Germline CDR1 is SNHLY and CDR2 is FYNNEI. The CDR3 loop spans 16 amino acids. Unmatched junction bases numbered 6, after V lost 0 bases and J lost 10 bases. DNA for the CDR3: TGTGCCAGCAGTGAAGCGCGACTAGCGGGGGGTAAAGAGCAGTTCTTC. This encodes CASSEARLAGGKEQFF.

This clonotype has just one count. The chain uses TRBV27 and TRBJ2-3; perhaps D is TRBD1 or TRBD2 (6 bases each). Germline CDR1 and CDR2: MNHEY and SMNVEV (reference sequence). Trimming left V 2 bases short and J 6 bases short, with 18 bases between. The CDR3 is 16 residues long. The CDR3 coding sequence is TGTGCCAGCAGTTTAAGCCCTGGGGGGCGGGGCGATACGCAGTATTTT. Protein: CASSLSPGGRGDTQYF.

This chain uses TRBV6-2 or TRBV6-3 with TRBJ2-4, with D unclear. Germline CDR1 reads MNHEY; CDR2 reads SVGEGT. Trimming took off 4 bases at V and 0 bases at J, with 13 bases between the two ends. There are 16 residues in the CDR3. CDR3 amino acids: CASSSTARLAKNIQYF. In DNA, the CDR3 is TGTGCCAGCAGTTCGACCGCCCGTCTAGCCAAAAACATTCAGTACTTC.

This chain links TRBV7-9 with TRBJ1-5; TRBD1 matches 7 bases. The germline V gene has CDR1 SEHNR and CDR2 FQNEAQ (reference sequence). V dropped 8 bases and J dropped 4; count of bases not matched to a gene: 8. There are 14 residues in the CDR3. This CDR3 is CASPLGDSNQPQHF. The CDR3 coding sequence is TGTGCCAGCCCCTTGGGGGACAGTAATCAGCCCCAGCATTTT.

V and J are TRBV4-2 and TRBJ1-5, with 9 bases matching TRBD1. The CDR3 is made up of 16 amino acids. J gave up 6 bases and V 1 base, and 7 bases lay outside the gene matches. Germline CDR1 LGHNA, CDR2 YNFKEQ. In DNA form, the CDR3 reads TGTGCCAGCAGCCAAGGGACAGGGGTGTTTCGTCAGCCCCAGCATTTT. Translating gives CASSQGTGVFRQPQHF.

This clonotype was seen only a few times. The chain has TRBV4-1 and TRBJ1-6, with 10 bases identical to TRBD1. V was pared by 1 base and J by 9 bases, with 6 bases of the junction left unmatched. The germline gives CDR1 MGHRA, CDR2 YSYEKL. CDR3 size: 16 residues. Here the CDR3 reads CASSQGQGAKGSPLHF. The CDR3 DNA follows: TGCGCCAGCAGCCAAGGACAGGGGGCGAAGGGTTCACCCCTCCACTTT.

The chain employs TRBV5-4 and TRBJ2-4, with no clear D. Trimming removed 1 base at V and 1 base at J, with 12 bases between. This CDR3 has 16 residues. Germline V gene sequence: CDR1 SGHNT, CDR2 YYREEE (reference sequence). The CDR3 sequence: CASSLQVSPAKNIQYF. As DNA, the CDR3 is TGTGCCAGCAGCTTGCAGGTCAGCCCTGCCAAAAACATTCAGTACTTC.